The 27 T cell receptor beta chains below all came from one sample that was sequenced in a study of blood T cell repertoires in COVID-19. Assay used: immunoSEQ multiplex PCR; TCRdb lists only in-frame clones, some missing. The table shows around 68,000 clones, with 65% to 80% occurring only once. The source material was peripheral blood. These TCRs come from a woman between 45 and 60 years old with acute or convalescent COVID-19.

This chain links TRBV5-1 with TRBJ1-2; D is perhaps TRBD1 (5 bases). Germline V gene lookup returns CDR1 SGHRS and CDR2 YFSETQ. The CDR3 contains 15 residues. The V end was cut by 1 base, the J end by 4 bases, with 14 bases between. The CDR3 loop reads CASSLSLDRGYGYTF. CDR3 nucleotides: TGCGCCAGCAGCTTGTCCCTCGACAGAGGCTATGGCTACACCTTC.

J is TRBJ2-2 and V is TRBV7-3, with D possibly matching TRBD2 (7 bases). With 5 bases removed from V and 4 bases from J, the gap between germline ends came to 17 bases. The CDR3 runs 16 residues. Germline-derived CDR1 and CDR2 are SGHTA and FQGTGA. The CDR3 loop reads CASSPLGGGGTGELFF. CDR3 in DNA: TGTGCCAGCAGCCCCCTGGGGGGGGGCGGCACCGGGGAGCTGTTTTTT.

This clone was observed a few times. The chain employs TRBV2 and TRBJ1-1; D is uncertain. The germline CDR1 and CDR2 sequences are SNHLY and FYNNEI. V lost 5 bases and J lost 4, with 8 bases in between. The CDR3 loop spans 12 amino acids. The CDR3 spells CASSPRRTEAFF. CDR3 in DNA: TGTGCCAGCAGTCCCAGGCGCACTGAAGCTTTCTTT.

This clone was found a few times. J is TRBJ2-7 and V is TRBV13; 8 bases map to TRBD2. The germline V gene encodes CDR1 PRHDT and CDR2 FYEKMQ (reference sequence). Trimming removed 6 bases from V and 4 bases from J; junction bases left unmatched: 8. The CDR3 covers 14 residues. The CDR3 nucleotides read TGTGCCAGCAGAAAGCGGGAGCCACCATACGAGCAGTACTTC. Its translation is CASRKREPPYEQYF.

The chain recombines TRBV5-8 with TRBJ1-5; the D gene is possibly TRBD1 (5 bases). Germline values: CDR1 SGHTS, CDR2 YDEGEE. Trimming removed 3 bases at V and 1 base at J, with 8 bases between. This CDR3 has 14 residues. CDR3 coding DNA: TGTGCCAGCAGCTCGCGACAGAGCAATCAGCCCCAGCATTTT. Amino acids: CASSSRQSNQPQHF.

V usage is TRBV19 and J usage is TRBJ1-2; 9 bases line up with TRBD1. The V gene's germline CDR1 is LNHDA and CDR2 SQIVND (reference sequence). Germline trimming cut 5 bases from V and 4 bases from J; bases unmatched to any gene: 2. The CDR3 loop spans 13 amino acids. CDR3 sequence: CASSAGQGYGYTF. Written as DNA, the CDR3 is TGTGCCAGTAGTGCGGGACAGGGCTATGGCTACACCTTC.

The V call is TRBV10-2, the J call TRBJ2-7, with TRBD1 matching over 8 bases. Germline V gene data show CDR1 as WSHSY and CDR2 as SAAADI. V shed 6 bases, J shed 2 bases, and the junction held 9 bases outside the gene matches. The CDR3 sequence is 15 residues long. CDR3 nucleotide sequence: TGCGCCAGCAGCGATGACAGGGGAATCACCTACGAGCAGTACTTC. The encoded protein is CASSDDRGITYEQYF.

This clone was counted a few times. The V call is TRBV5-1, the J call TRBJ1-2; TRBD1 aligns across 7 bases. This CDR3 region has 12 residues. V lost 2 bases, J lost 8 bases, and 3 bases stayed unmatched. Germline assignment: CDR1 SGHRS and CDR2 YFSETQ. In DNA, the CDR3 is TGCGCCAGCAGCTTTACAGGGGACGGCTACACCTTC. Amino acids: CASSFTGDGYTF.

The chain employs TRBV2 and TRBJ2-1, with 9 bases that match TRBD2. Per germline, CDR1 SNHLY and CDR2 FYNNEI. V dropped 3 bases and J dropped 9; count of bases not matched to a gene: 3. The CDR3 contains 13 residues. The DNA for the CDR3 is TGTGCCAGCAGTGACGAGCGGGAGGCTGAGCAGTTCTTC. Amino acids: CASSDEREAEQFF.

The chain carries TRBV30 and TRBJ1-3, with no clear D. This CDR3 region has 13 residues. Per germline, CDR1 GTSNPN and CDR2 SVGIG (reference sequence). Trimming left V 4 bases short and J 2 bases short, with 9 bases between. CDR3 sequence reads: CAWIQATGNTIYF. The CDR3, as DNA: TGTGCCTGGATTCAAGCTACTGGAAACACCATATATTTT.

This chain joins TRBV12-5 and TRBJ2-6; tentatively, D is TRBD1 (6 bases). From germline, CDR1 is LGHNT and CDR2 FRNRAP. V was cut by 5 bases and J by 0 bases, with 11 bases left in between. The CDR3 loop spans 16 amino acids. The CDR3: CASGPGQTSGANVLTF. The CDR3, as DNA: TGTGCTAGTGGTCCCGGACAGACCTCTGGGGCCAACGTCCTGACTTTC.

The rearrangement uses TRBV19 and TRBJ2-2, with no clear D. V lost 5 bases and J lost 6, with 19 bases in between. This CDR3 has 16 amino acids. Germline CDR1 LNHDA, CDR2 SQIVND (reference sequence). The CDR3 DNA follows: TGTGCCAGTAGTCACATCCTTCGGAGTCCGGCCGGGGAGCTGTTTTTT. This sequence encodes CASSHILRSPAGELFF.

The genes are TRBV11-1 and TRBJ2-7, with TRBD1 identical over 9 bases. V was clipped by 7 bases and J by 2 bases; unmatched bases: 6. The CDR3 runs 14 residues. Germline V gives CDR1 SGHAT, CDR2 FQDESV (reference sequence). The CDR3 sequence is CASTRTGDTYEQYF. The DNA for the CDR3 is TGTGCCAGCACCCGGACAGGGGACACCTACGAGCAGTACTTC.

CDR3 amino acids: CASSLAGTAGAFF. The CDR3 DNA reads as TGTGCCAGCAGCTTAGCAGGGACAGCAGGAGCTTTCTTT. The rearrangement joins TRBV11-2 to TRBJ1-1; TRBD1 aligns across 7 bases. Trimming at V came to 1 base and at J to 10 bases, leaving 6 bases not matched to a gene. The CDR3 is 13 residues long. CDR1 and CDR2 (germline): SGHAT, FQNNGV.

This chain uses TRBV7-3 with TRBJ2-1, with 7 bases matching TRBD2. Germline V lookup: CDR1 SGHTA, CDR2 FQGTGA. This CDR3 spans 14 amino acids. V was pared by 1 base and J by 5 bases, with 2 bases of the junction left unmatched. CDR3 DNA sequence: TGTGCCAGCAGCTTAAGCGGGGGAGACAATGAGCAGTTCTTC. This translates into CASSLSGGDNEQFF. Together with reference TRBV7-3 and TRBJ2-1, the CDR3 gives the full variable domain: GAGVSQTPSNKVTEKGKYVELRCDPISGHTALYWYRQSLGQGPEFLIYFQGTGAADDSGLPNDRFFAVRPEGSVSTLKIQRTERGDSAVYLCASSLSGGDNEQFFGPGTRLTVL.

The chain carries TRBV7-3 and TRBJ2-3; D may be TRBD2 (5 bases). The germline V gene has CDR1 SGHTA and CDR2 FQGTGA. V was cut by 5 bases and J by 5 bases, with 11 bases left in between. This CDR3 has 13 residues. Written as DNA, the CDR3 is TGTGCCAGCAGCAGCACCCGGGAAGATACGCAGTATTTT. It specifies CASSSTREDTQYF.

The J gene is TRBJ2-7, the V gene TRBV5-6, with 9 bases fitting TRBD1. Germline V gene sequence: CDR1 SGHDT, CDR2 YYEEEE. The CDR3 is 13 residues long. J was trimmed by 4 bases and V by 3 bases; bases with no gene match: 2. In DNA, the CDR3 is TGTGCCAGCAGCTCGGGACAGGGTTACGAGCAGTACTTC. Translated, it gives CASSSGQGYEQYF.

The CDR3, as DNA: TGTGCCAGCAGCAAAATGAAGATCGGAGGCTATGGCTACACCTTC. Residues: CASSKMKIGGYGYTF. The J gene is TRBJ1-2, the V gene TRBV21-1. TRBV21-1 has pseudogene status. There are 15 residues in the CDR3.

This clone was seen a handful of times. The V call is TRBV6-6, the J call TRBJ1-5; a weak D match, TRBD1 (5 bases). Germline CDR1 MNHNY, CDR2 SVGAGI (reference sequence). The CDR3 loop spans 15 amino acids. The V end lost 6 bases, the J end lost 2 bases, and 14 bases lay between the germline ends. The CDR3 DNA sequence: TGTGCCAGCAGCCCCCCGGACATTCGCAATCAGCCCCAGCATTTT. Amino acids: CASSPPDIRNQPQHF.

This clone has just a few counts. This sequence joins TRBV18 and TRBJ1-1; D is perhaps TRBD1 (6 bases). This CDR3 is 13 amino acids long. Germline V lookup: CDR1 KGHSH, CDR2 LQKENI. Trimming took off 3 bases at V and 1 base at J, with 6 bases between the two ends. The CDR3 is CASSPGQNTEAFF. In DNA form, the CDR3 reads TGTGCCAGCTCACCGGGACAGAACACTGAAGCTTTCTTT.

The rearrangement joins TRBV28 to TRBJ1-1; D is ambiguous. V lost 9 bases to trimming and J lost 1 base, with 9 bases between them. The V gene's germline CDR1 is MDHEN and CDR2 SYDVKM. There are 12 residues in the CDR3. CDR3 nucleotide sequence: TGTGCCAGTTCCGTTCGGAACACTGAAGCTTTCTTT. Residues: CASSVRNTEAFF.

This rearrangement joins TRBV7-2 to TRBJ2-2, with TRBD2 matching over 8 bases. The CDR3 loop spans 17 amino acids. V gave up 2 bases and J gave up 2 bases; unmatched junction bases: 7. Germline CDR1 and CDR2: SGHTA and FQGNSA. CDR3 in amino acids: CASSLKVAGINTGELFF. DNA for the CDR3: TGTGCCAGCAGCTTAAAGGTAGCGGGGATCAACACCGGGGAGCTGTTTTTT. The whole variable domain, remainder taken from reference TRBV7-2 and TRBJ2-2, is GAGVSQSPSNKVTEKGKDVELRCDPISGHTALYWYRQSLGQGLEFLIYFQGNSAPDKSGLPSDRFSAERTGGSVSTLTIQRTQQEDSAVYLCASSLKVAGINTGELFFGEGSRLTVL.

This clone has only one observation. The chain links TRBV2 to TRBJ1-5, with D perhaps matching TRBD1 (6 bases). The CDR3 contains 14 residues. V was shortened by 6 bases and J by 4 bases, with 13 bases between the two germline ends. Germline V gene lookup returns CDR1 SNHLY and CDR2 FYNNEI. CDR3 protein: CASSRSRGNQPQHF. The DNA for the CDR3 is TGTGCCAGCAGCCGATCCAGGGGTAATCAGCCCCAGCATTTT.

The chain links TRBV29-1 to TRBJ2-1, with 7 bases matching TRBD1. Germline assignment: CDR1 SQVTM and CDR2 ANQGSEA. Unmatched junction bases numbered 13, after V lost 4 bases and J lost 7 bases. This CDR3 comprises 15 residues. CDR3 nucleotides: TGCAGCGTTGGCCTGGGACAGTCGGGTGGAAATGAGCAGTTCTTC. It is translated as CSVGLGQSGGNEQFF.

This chain links TRBV28 with TRBJ2-1, with TRBD2 matching 8 bases. With 4 bases clipped from V and 9 bases from J, the junction kept 11 bases outside the gene matches. Germline CDR1 reads MDHEN; CDR2 reads SYDVKM. This CDR3 is 15 amino acids long. Here the CDR3 reads CASSSTGTSLFEQFF. The CDR3 bases are TGTGCCAGCAGTTCGACCGGGACTAGTTTATTTGAGCAGTTCTTC.

This CDR3 reads CAWSAGQIPETQYF. CDR3 nucleotide sequence: TGTGCCTGGAGTGCGGGACAGATCCCAGAGACCCAGTACTTC. This sequence joins TRBV30 and TRBJ2-5; TRBD1 matches at 7 bases. V gave up 1 base and J gave up 4 bases; unmatched junction bases: 6. Germline-derived CDR1 and CDR2 are GTSNPN and SVGIG (reference sequence). The CDR3 covers 14 residues.

This clone is judged medium-sized (0.01 to 0.1%). The chain recombines TRBV13 with TRBJ2-5; 8 nucleotides agree with TRBD1. V gave up 5 bases and J gave up 5 bases; unmatched junction bases: 13. CDR3 length equals 16 residues. Germline V lookup: CDR1 PRHDT, CDR2 FYEKMQ (reference sequence). The CDR3 nucleotides are TGTGCCAGCAGCAAAGAATTATCGGACAGGGACGAGACCCAGTACTTC. Translation gives CASSKELSDRDETQYF.